The rows below give T cell receptor beta chains drawn from one sample of a study of graft-versus-host responses after intestinal transplantation. The antigens for these receptors are not known. The repertoire was sequenced with immunoSEQ multiplex PCR; TCRdb's copy has only in-frame clones and lacks some. The repertoire has 90,000 to 150,000 clones, 90% to 95% of them found once; the top ten carry 0.095% to 0.15%. The sample consisted of unstimulated CD4+ T cells sorted from spleen or lymph node cells, taken before intestinal transplant. Every receptor here comes from a human donor who received an intestinal transplant. Each CDR3 is given with its conserved first and last residue.

v_gene	j_gene	CDR3aa
TRBV4-2	TRBJ2-7	CASSPRLAGGIYEQYF
TRBV2	TRBJ1-5	CASSLTGSPQHF
TRBV28	TRBJ1-2	CASSLWGPGGGYTF
TRBV10-3	TRBJ2-1	CAISESRNEQFF
TRBV6-1	TRBJ2-7	CASSSGRVRNEQYF
TRBV30	TRBJ1-2	CAWSLMRTGSGGGYTF
TRBV30	TRBJ2-1	CAWKTGGGYNEQFF
TRBV14	TRBJ2-7	CASSQGGRGYEQYF
TRBV6-4	TRBJ1-2	CASSDSGWGYTF
TRBV18	TRBJ2-7	CASSPPLGTVFYEQYF
TRBV5-1	TRBJ1-4	CASSLDSGPNEKLFF
TRBV6-5	TRBJ1-2	CASSPSGGGGYTF
TRBV7-2	TRBJ2-1	CASSLVSSGGAEQFF
TRBV6-5	TRBJ2-7	CASSSPGLGQDEQYF
TRBV6-5	TRBJ2-5	CASSYSGTAETQYF
TRBV7-9	TRBJ2-1	CASSRGSSGTGNEQFF
TRBV7-6	TRBJ1-2	CASSLGRDRGRESNYGYTF
TRBV30	TRBJ2-7	CAWSVSDRGFYEQYF